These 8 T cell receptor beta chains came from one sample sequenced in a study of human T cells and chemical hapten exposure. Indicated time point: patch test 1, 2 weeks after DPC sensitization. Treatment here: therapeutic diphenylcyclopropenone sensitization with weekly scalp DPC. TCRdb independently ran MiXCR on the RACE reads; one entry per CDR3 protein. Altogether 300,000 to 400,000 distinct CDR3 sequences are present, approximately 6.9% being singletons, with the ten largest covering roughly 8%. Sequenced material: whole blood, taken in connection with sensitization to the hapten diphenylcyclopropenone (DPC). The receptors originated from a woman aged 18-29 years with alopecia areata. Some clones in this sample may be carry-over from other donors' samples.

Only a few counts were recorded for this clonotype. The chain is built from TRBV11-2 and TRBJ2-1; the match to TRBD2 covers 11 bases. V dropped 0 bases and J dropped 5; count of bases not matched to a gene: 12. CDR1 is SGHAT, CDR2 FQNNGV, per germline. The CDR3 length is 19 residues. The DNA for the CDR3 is TGTGCCAGCAGCTTAGATGACCCCTCCCTAGCGGGGGGTAACAATGAGCAGTTCTTC. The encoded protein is CASSLDDPSLAGGNNEQFF.

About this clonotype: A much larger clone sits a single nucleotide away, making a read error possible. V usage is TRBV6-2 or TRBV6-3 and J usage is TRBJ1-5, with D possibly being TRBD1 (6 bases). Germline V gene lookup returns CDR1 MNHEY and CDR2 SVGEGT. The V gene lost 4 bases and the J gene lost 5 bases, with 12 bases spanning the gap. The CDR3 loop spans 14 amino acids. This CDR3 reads CASSSSAGDQPQHF. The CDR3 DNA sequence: TGTGCCAGCAGTTCCTCGGCAGGGGATCAGCCCCAGCATTTT.

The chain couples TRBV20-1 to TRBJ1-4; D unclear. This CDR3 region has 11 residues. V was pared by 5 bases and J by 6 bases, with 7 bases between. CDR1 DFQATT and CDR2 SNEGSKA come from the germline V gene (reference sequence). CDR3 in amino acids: CSAYEDEKLFF. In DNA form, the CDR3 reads TGCAGTGCTTACGAAGATGAAAAACTGTTTTTT.

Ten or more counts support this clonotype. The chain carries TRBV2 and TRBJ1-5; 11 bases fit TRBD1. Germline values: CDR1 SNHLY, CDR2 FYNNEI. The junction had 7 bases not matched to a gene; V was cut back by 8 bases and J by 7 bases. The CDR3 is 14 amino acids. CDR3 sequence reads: CASAGTGGYQPQHF. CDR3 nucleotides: TGTGCCAGCGCCGGGACAGGGGGTTACCAGCCCCAGCATTTT.

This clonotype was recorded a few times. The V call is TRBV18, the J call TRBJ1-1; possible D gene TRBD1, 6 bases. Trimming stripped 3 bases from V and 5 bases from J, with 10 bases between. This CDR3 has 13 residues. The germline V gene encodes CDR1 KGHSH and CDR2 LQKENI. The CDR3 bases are TGTGCCAGCTCACCGGGGGGCTTTACTGAAGCTTTCTTT. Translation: CASSPGGFTEAFF.

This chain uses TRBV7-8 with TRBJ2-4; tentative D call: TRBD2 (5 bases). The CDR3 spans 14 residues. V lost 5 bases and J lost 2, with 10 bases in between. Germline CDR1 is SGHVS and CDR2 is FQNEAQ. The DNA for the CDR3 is TGTGCCAGCAGCCTTGAGCGGACCAAAAACATTCAGTACTTC. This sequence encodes CASSLERTKNIQYF.

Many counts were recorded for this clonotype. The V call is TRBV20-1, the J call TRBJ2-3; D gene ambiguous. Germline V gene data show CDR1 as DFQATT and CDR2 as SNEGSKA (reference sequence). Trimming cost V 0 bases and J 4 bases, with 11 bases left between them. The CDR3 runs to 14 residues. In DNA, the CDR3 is TGCAGTGCTAGAGAGGTAACTGGTCCAGATACGCAGTATTTT. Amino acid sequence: CSAREVTGPDTQYF.

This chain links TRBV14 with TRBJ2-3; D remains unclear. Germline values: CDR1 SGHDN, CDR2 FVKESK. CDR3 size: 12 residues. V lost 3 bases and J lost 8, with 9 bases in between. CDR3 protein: CASSQKWGTQYF. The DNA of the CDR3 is TGTGCCAGCAGCCAGAAATGGGGTACGCAGTATTTT.